The 20 T cell receptor beta chains below all came from one sample that was sequenced in a study of molecular identifiers for immune sequencing clone quantification. TCRdb re-called the PCR reads with MiXCR, one entry per CDR3 protein. The sample shows 490,000 or so distinct CDR3 sequences, approximately 25% of them seen only once. Sequences were obtained from naive CD8+ T cells from blood, with Jurkat cell RNA spiked in. Regarding subset: FACS-sorted CD8+CD4-CCR7+CD45RA+ naive T cells. The source of these receptors is a human donor in good health. Some libraries in this study had Jurkat cell RNA spiked in.

This clonotype has just a few counts. The chain uses TRBV5-1 and TRBJ2-3; D is perhaps TRBD1 (6 bases). With 5 bases removed from V and 4 bases from J, the gap between germline ends came to 17 bases. The germline V gene has CDR1 SGHRS and CDR2 YFSETQ. This CDR3 is built from 15 residues. As DNA, the CDR3 is TGCGCCAGCAGTTGGATAACGGGACATTCAGATACGCAGTATTTT. Its protein is CASSWITGHSDTQYF.

DNA of the CDR3: TGTGCCAGCAGCCTGGGACTAGCGGGCTCTGGGGCCAACGTCCTGACTTTC. Protein sequence: CASSLGLAGSGANVLTF. V is TRBV13 and J is TRBJ2-6; 12 bases agree with TRBD2. The germline CDR1 and CDR2 sequences are PRHDT and FYEKMQ (reference sequence). V lost 5 bases, J lost 0 bases, and 2 bases stayed unmatched. CDR3 length equals 17 residues.

The chain uses TRBV4-1 and TRBJ1-1; a weak D match, TRBD1 (6 bases). CDR1 and CDR2 (germline): MGHRA, YSYEKL. V was shortened by 5 bases and J by 8 bases, with 18 bases between the two germline ends. The CDR3 spans 14 residues. In DNA form, the CDR3 reads TGCGCCAGCAGCAGTTTACGGGGGGCTCGGGAAGCTTTCTTT. Encoded protein: CASSSLRGAREAFF.

The CDR3 sequence is CASSLQGGKETQYF. The CDR3 nucleotides are TGTGCCAGCAGCTTACAGGGGGGAAAAGAGACCCAGTACTTC. The genes are TRBV7-6 and TRBJ2-5; possibly TRBD1 for D (7 bases). CDR3 length: 14 amino acids. V was clipped by 2 bases and J by 3 bases, with 10 bases between them. Germline V gene lookup returns CDR1 SGHVS and CDR2 FNYEAQ.

The J gene is TRBJ1-5, the V gene TRBV19, with 10 bases matching TRBD1. This CDR3 is built from 14 residues. CDR1 is LNHDA, CDR2 SQIVND, per germline (reference sequence). J lost 9 bases, V lost 5 bases, and 7 bases had no gene match. CDR3 sequence reads: CASSSGQGIPPQHF. DNA of the CDR3: TGTGCCAGTAGTTCGGGACAGGGGATTCCGCCCCAGCATTTT.

This clonotype was seen just once. CDR3 bases: TGTGCCAGCAGTTACTCGACTATGGGTAGCACTGAAGCTTTCTTT. Protein sequence: CASSYSTMGSTEAFF. This rearrangement joins TRBV6-5 to TRBJ1-1; D gene ambiguous. CDR3 size: 15 residues. Germline CDR1 is MNHEY and CDR2 is SVGAGI. The V end was cut by 0 bases, the J end by 4 bases, with 12 bases between.

This clonotype was seen more than once but under ten times. The chain links TRBV30 to TRBJ1-1; D is uncertain. This CDR3 spans 12 amino acids. Germline V CDR1 and CDR2: GTSNPN, SVGIG (reference sequence). V dropped 6 bases and J dropped 3 bases, with 11 bases sitting between them. CDR3 nucleotide sequence: TGTGCCTGCCGGGGAGGATACACTGAAGCTTTCTTT. Amino acids: CACRGGYTEAFF.

Points on this clonotype: A read error is possible here, since a much larger clone lies one base away. This sequence joins TRBV29-1 and TRBJ2-2; D may be TRBD2 (6 bases). This CDR3 comprises 13 residues. From germline, CDR1 is SQVTM and CDR2 ANQGSEA. Here the CDR3 reads CSVDAGNAGELFF. The CDR3 DNA reads TGCAGCGTTGATGCGGGGAACGCCGGGGAGCTGTTTTTT.

With regard to this clonotype: This may arise from a read error, as a much more abundant clone is one base away. This chain connects TRBV20-1 to TRBJ2-3; TRBD1 matches 7 bases. The CDR3 covers 11 residues. Germline V gene data show CDR1 as DFQATT and CDR2 as SNEGSKA (reference sequence). This CDR3 is CSVTGADTQDF. The CDR3 DNA reads as TGCAGTGTAACAGGGGCAGATACGCAGGATTTT.

The CDR3 here is CASSLDSDDNEQFF. The CDR3 nucleotides are TGTGCCAGCAGCTTAGATTCGGATGACAATGAGCAGTTCTTC. V is TRBV11-2 and J is TRBJ2-1; D unclear. This CDR3 is built from 14 residues. Per the germline V gene, CDR1 is SGHAT and CDR2 is FQNNGV. Trimming removed 0 bases from V and 5 bases from J, with 8 bases in between. The full variable domain, its missing parts supplied by reference TRBV11-2 and TRBJ2-1, is EAGVAQSPRYKIIEKRQSVAFWCNPISGHATLYWYQQILGQGPKLLIQFQNNGVVDDSQLPKDRFSAERLKGVDSTLKIQPAKLEDSAVYLCASSLDSDDNEQFFGPGTRLTVL.

The chain uses TRBV20-1 and TRBJ2-1; the D is unclear. The germline gives CDR1 DFQATT, CDR2 SNEGSKA (reference sequence). Trimming cost V 6 bases and J 5 bases, with 11 bases left between them. The CDR3 has 12 amino acids. The CDR3 loop reads CSASGQHNEQFF. CDR3 bases: TGCAGTGCCTCCGGGCAGCACAATGAGCAGTTCTTC.

In its sample, this clonotype was seen many times. Because the CDR3's place on the DNA is in doubt, the DNA is left out and the CDR3 is given as listed by TCRdb. V usage is TRBV29-1 and J usage is TRBJ2-5; the D segment call TRBD1 is taken from the table without a DNA check. Germline loops: CDR1 SQVTM, CDR2 ANQGSEA. Counting both end residues, the CDR3 totals 10 amino acids. Here the CDR3 reads CSVGPGTKDF.

This clonotype showed up many times. V gene TRBV5-1 combines with J gene TRBJ2-7; 7 positions match TRBD1. From germline, CDR1 is SGHRS and CDR2 YFSETQ. CDR3 length: 14 residues. Germline trimming cut 2 bases from V and 0 bases from J; bases unmatched to any gene: 2. CDR3 bases: TGCGCCAGCAGCTTTGACAGGGTCTCCTACGAGCAGTACTTC. Protein sequence: CASSFDRVSYEQYF. Combining the CDR3 with reference TRBV5-1 and TRBJ2-7 gives the whole variable domain KAGVTQTPRYLIKTRGQQVTLSCSPISGHRSVSWYQQTPGQGLQFLFEYFSETQRNKGNFPGRFSGRQFSNSRSEMNVSTLELGDSALYLCASSFDRVSYEQYFGPGTRLTVT.

CDR3 in amino acids: CASSQTPGPQHF. CDR3 sequence (DNA): TGTGCCAGCAGCCAGACCCCAGGGCCCCAGCATTTT. The chain carries TRBV5-6 and TRBJ1-5; D gene unclear. Germline V gene lookup returns CDR1 SGHDT and CDR2 YYEEEE. CDR3 length: 12 residues. Trimming took 4 bases from V and 9 from J, leaving 11 bases between them.

On this clonotype: Relative to the germline gene, one junction end is altered; a read error may explain this. V is TRBV6-1 and J is TRBJ2-7; D not resolved. This CDR3 contains 13 residues. Germline V gives CDR1 MNHNS, CDR2 SASEGT. The CDR3 bases are TGTGCCAACAGTGAAGGCCGGGCCTACGAGCAGTACTTC. Translated: CANSEGRAYEQYF.

This clonotype was seen at least ten times. The CDR3 DNA is TGTGCCATCAGTGAGTCGACCGAAAAACTGTTTTTT. As protein: CAISESTEKLFF. V and J are TRBV10-3 and TRBJ1-4; no clear D. The CDR3 contains 12 residues. The V end lost 0 bases, the J end lost 8 bases, and 4 bases lay between the germline ends. CDR1 is ENHRY and CDR2 is SYGVKD in the germline V gene.

The rearrangement links TRBV13 to TRBJ1-5, with D perhaps matching TRBD1 (5 bases). The CDR3 spans 15 residues. Germline V CDR1 and CDR2: PRHDT, FYEKMQ (reference sequence). Trimming left V 3 bases short and J 3 bases short, with 12 bases between. DNA of the CDR3: TGTGCCAGCAGCTTGAACGGGGCCCACAATCAGCCCCAGCATTTT. Its translation is CASSLNGAHNQPQHF.

This clonotype was picked up a small number of times. The V call is TRBV19, the J call TRBJ2-2; TRBD1 might be the D (6 bases). This CDR3 has 14 amino acids. Germline-derived CDR1 and CDR2 are LNHDA and SQIVND (reference sequence). V lost 7 bases and J lost 9, with 18 bases in between. The chain's CDR3 is CASTTAPQGRELFF. The CDR3, as DNA: TGTGCCAGTACCACAGCCCCACAGGGAAGGGAGCTGTTTTTT. Together with reference TRBV19 and TRBJ2-2, the CDR3 gives the full variable domain: DGGITQSPKYLFRKEGQNVTLSCEQNLNHDAMYWYRQDPGQGLRLIYYSQIVNDFQKGDIAEGYSVSREKKESFPLTVTSAQKNPTAFYLCASTTAPQGRELFFGEGSRLTVL.

The CDR3 here is CASSFQDTGELFF. DNA of the CDR3: TGTGCCAGCAGTTTCCAGGACACCGGGGAGCTGTTTTTT. This chain joins TRBV12-3 or TRBV12-4 and TRBJ2-2; D gene ambiguous. The CDR3 runs 13 residues. V shed 3 bases and J shed 3 bases, with 5 bases lying between them.

The sample holds a few counts of this clonotype. This chain connects TRBV13 to TRBJ2-3; D gene unclear. V lost 5 bases and J 4 bases, leaving 10 bases between the germline ends. Germline loops: CDR1 PRHDT, CDR2 FYEKMQ (reference sequence). The CDR3 loop spans 13 amino acids. This CDR3 reads CASSPFGADTQYF. The CDR3 bases are TGTGCCAGCAGCCCCTTTGGGGCAGATACGCAGTATTTT.